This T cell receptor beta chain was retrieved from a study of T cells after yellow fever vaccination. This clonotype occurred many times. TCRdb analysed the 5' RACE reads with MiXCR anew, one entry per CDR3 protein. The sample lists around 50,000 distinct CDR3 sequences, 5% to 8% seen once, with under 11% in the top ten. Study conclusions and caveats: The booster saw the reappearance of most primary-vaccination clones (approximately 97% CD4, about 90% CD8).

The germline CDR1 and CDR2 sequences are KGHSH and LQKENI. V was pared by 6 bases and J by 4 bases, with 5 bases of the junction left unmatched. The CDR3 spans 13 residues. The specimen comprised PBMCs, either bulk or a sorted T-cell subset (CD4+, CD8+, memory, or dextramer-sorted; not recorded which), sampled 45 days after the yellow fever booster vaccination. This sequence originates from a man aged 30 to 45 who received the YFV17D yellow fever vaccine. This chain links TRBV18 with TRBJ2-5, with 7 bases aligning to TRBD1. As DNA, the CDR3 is TGTGCCAGCTCCCAGGGGGTTGGAGAGACCCAGTACTTC. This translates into CASSQGVGETQYF. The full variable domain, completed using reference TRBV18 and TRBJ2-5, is NAGVMQNPRHLVRRRGQEARLRCSPMKGHSHVYWYRQLPEEGLKFMVYLQKENIIDESGMPKERFSAEFPKEGPSILRIQQVVRGDSAAYFCASSQGVGETQYFGPGTRLLVL.